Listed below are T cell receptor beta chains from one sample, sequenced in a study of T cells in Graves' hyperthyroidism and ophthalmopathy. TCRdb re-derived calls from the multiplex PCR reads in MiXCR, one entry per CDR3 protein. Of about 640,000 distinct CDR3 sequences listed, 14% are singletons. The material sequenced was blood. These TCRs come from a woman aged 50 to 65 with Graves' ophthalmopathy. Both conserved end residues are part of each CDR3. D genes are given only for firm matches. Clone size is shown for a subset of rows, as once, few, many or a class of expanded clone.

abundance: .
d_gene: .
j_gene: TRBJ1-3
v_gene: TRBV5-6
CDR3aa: CASNKEGIGNTIYF
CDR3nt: TGTGCCAGCAACAAAGAGGGCATTGGAAACACCATATATTTT

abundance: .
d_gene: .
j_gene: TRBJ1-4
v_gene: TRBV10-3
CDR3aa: CAISDTGSNEKLFF
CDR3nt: TGTGCCATCAGTGATACAGGGAGTAATGAAAAACTGTTTTTT

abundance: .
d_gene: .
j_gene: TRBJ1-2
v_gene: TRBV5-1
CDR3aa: CASSLEARDATFYGYTF
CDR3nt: TGCGCCAGCAGCTTGGAGGCCCGGGACGCCACTTTCTATGGCTACACCTTC

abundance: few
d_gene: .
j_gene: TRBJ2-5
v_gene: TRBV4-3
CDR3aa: CASSQDQGGETQYF
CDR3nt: TGCGCCAGCAGCCAAGATCAGGGCGGGGAGACCCAGTACTTC

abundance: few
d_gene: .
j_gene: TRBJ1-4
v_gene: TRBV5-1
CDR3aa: CASSNPQGSNEKLFF
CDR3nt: TGCGCCAGCAGCAATCCCCAGGGTTCTAATGAAAAACTGTTTTTT

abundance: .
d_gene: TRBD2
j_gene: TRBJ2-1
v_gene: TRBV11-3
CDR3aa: CASSPTSGREGCNEQFF
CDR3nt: TGTGCCAGCAGCCCGACCAGCGGGAGGGAAGGCTGCAATGAGCAGTTCTTC

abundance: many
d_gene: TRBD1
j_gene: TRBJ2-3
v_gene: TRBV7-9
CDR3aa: CASSPPTGKSTDTQYF
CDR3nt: TGTGCCAGCAGCCCCCCGACAGGGAAAAGCACAGATACGCAGTATTTT

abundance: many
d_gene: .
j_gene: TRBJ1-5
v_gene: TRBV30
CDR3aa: CAWNRDSNQPQHF
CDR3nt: TGTGCCTGGAACAGAGATAGCAATCAGCCCCAGCATTTT

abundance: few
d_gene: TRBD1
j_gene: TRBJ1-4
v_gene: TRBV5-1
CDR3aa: CASSSDRVTNEKLFF
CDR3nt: TGCGCCAGCAGCTCGGACAGGGTAACTAATGAAAAACTGTTTTTT

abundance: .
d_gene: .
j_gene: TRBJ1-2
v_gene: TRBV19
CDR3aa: CASLSTVPYGYTF
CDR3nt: TGTGCCAGTCTCTCGACAGTACCCTATGGCTACACCTTC

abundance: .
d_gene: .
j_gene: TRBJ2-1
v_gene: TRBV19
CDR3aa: CASTRTSLNEQFF
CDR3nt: TGTGCCAGTACCCGGACTTCACTAAATGAGCAGTTCTTC

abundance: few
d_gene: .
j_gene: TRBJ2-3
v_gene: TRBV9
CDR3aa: CASSAEGDTQYF
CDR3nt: TGTGCCAGCAGCGCCGAGGGAGATACGCAGTATTTT

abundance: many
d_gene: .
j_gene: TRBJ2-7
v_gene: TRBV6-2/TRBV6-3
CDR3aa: CASSYYHASWTEIYEQYF
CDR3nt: TGTGCCAGCAGTTACTATCACGCCTCTTGGACAGAAATCTACGAGCAGTACTTC

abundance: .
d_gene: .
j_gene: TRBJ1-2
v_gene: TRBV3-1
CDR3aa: CASSQETVYGYTF
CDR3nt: TGTGCCAGCAGCCAAGAGACGGTATATGGCTACACCTTC

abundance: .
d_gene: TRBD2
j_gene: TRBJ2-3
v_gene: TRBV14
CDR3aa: CASSQARLAGVIDTQYF
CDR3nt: TGTGCCAGCAGCCAAGCCCGCCTAGCGGGAGTGATAGATACGCAGTATTTT

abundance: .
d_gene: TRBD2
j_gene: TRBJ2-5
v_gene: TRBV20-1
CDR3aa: CSAMTSGRETQYF
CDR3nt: TGCAGTGCTATGACTAGCGGGCGAGAGACCCAGTACTTC

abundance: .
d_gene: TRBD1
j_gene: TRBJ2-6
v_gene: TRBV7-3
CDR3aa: CASSSRTGSKYPGANVLTF
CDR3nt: TGTGCCAGCAGCTCACGGACAGGATCTAAGTACCCTGGGGCCAACGTCCTGACTTTC

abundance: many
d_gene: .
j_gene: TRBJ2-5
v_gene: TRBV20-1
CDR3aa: CSARDGAPQETQYF
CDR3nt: TGCAGTGCTAGAGATGGAGCACCCCAGGAGACCCAGTACTTC

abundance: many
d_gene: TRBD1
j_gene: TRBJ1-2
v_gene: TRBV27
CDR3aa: CASSWGTGNYGYTF
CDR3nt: TGTGCCAGCAGTTGGGGGACAGGGAATTATGGCTACACCTTC

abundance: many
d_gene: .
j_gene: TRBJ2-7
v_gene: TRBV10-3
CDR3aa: CAITWGGEQYF
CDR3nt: TGTGCCATCACTTGGGGTGGAGAGCAGTACTTC

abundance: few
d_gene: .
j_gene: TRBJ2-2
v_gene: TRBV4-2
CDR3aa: CASSQDAVAGELFF
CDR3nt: TGTGCCAGCAGCCAAGACGCTGTCGCCGGGGAGCTGTTTTTT

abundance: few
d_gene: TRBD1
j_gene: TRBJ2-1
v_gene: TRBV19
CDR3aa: CASSPELGRGLLWGSYNEQFF
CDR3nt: TGTGCCAGTAGCCCCGAGCTGGGCAGGGGGCTATTGTGGGGTTCCTACAATGAGCAGTTCTTC

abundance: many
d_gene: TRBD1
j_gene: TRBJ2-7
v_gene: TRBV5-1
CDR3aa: CASSFRDRLTHEQYF
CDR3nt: TGCGCCAGCAGCTTCCGGGACAGGTTGACTCACGAGCAGTACTTC

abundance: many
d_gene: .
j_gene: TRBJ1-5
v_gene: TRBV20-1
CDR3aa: CSARDPAGVRNQPQHF
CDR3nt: TGCAGTGCTAGAGATCCGGCAGGGGTTCGCAATCAGCCCCAGCATTTT

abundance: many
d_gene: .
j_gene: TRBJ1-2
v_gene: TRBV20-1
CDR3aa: CSVVIGVVGGYEGYGYTF
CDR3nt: TGCAGTGTTGTAATAGGGGTTGTAGGGGGATACGAGGGCTATGGCTACACCTTC

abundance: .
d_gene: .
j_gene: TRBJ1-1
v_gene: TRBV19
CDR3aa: CASSRVQNTEAFF
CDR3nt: TGTGCCAGTAGTAGGGTACAAAACACTGAAGCTTTCTTT

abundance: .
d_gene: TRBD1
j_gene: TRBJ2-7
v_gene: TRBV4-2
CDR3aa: CASSPTQDRAYEQYF
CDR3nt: TGTGCCAGCAGCCCCACCCAGGACAGGGCCTACGAGCAGTACTTC

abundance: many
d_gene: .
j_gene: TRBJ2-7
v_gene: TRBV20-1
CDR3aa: CSARVAWGNEQYF
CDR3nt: TGCAGTGCTAGAGTGGCATGGGGCAACGAGCAGTACTTC

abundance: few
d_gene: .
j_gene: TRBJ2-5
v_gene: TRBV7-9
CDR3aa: CASSLGGIRETQYF
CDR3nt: TGTGCCAGCAGCCTAGGGGGGATCCGGGAGACCCAGTACTTC

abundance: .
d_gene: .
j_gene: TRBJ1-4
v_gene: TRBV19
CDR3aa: CASGGIPGRWGGGEKLFF
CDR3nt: TGTGCCAGTGGTGGAATTCCGGGACGATGGGGTGGAGGTGAAAAACTGTTTTTT

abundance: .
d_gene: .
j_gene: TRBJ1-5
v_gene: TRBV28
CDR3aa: CASTTPPQPQHF
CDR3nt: TGTGCCAGCACCACTCCCCCTCAGCCCCAGCATTTT

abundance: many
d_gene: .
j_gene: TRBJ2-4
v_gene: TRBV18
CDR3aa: CASSPADVAKNIQYF
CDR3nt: TGTGCCAGCTCACCAGCAGATGTAGCCAAAAACATTCAGTACTTC

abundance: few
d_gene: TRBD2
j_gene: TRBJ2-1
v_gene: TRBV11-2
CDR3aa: CASSLGQTSVNYNEQFF
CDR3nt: TGTGCCAGCAGCTTAGGGCAGACTAGCGTGAACTACAATGAGCAGTTCTTC

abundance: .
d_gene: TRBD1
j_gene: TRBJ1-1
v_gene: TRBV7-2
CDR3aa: CASSVPGQTNTEAFF
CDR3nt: TGTGCCAGCAGCGTACCGGGACAGACGAACACTGAAGCTTTCTTT

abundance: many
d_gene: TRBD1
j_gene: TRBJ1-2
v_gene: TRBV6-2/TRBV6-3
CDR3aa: CASSLDRLDGYTF
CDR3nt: TGTGCCAGCAGTTTGGACAGGCTCGATGGCTACACCTTC

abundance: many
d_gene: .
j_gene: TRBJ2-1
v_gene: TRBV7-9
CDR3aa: CASSFLDGHNEQFF
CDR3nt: TGTGCCAGCAGCTTTCTGGACGGGCACAATGAGCAGTTCTTC

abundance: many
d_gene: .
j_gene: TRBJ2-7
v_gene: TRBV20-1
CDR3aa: CSARISYEQYF
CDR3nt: TGCAGTGCTAGAATTAGCTACGAGCAGTACTTC

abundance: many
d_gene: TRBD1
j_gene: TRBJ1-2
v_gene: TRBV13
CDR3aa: CASSATGNYGYTF
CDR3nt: TGTGCCAGCAGCGCGACAGGGAACTATGGCTACACCTTC

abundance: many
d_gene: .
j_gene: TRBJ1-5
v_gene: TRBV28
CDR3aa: CASSLSGLPQHF
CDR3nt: TGTGCCAGCAGTTTGAGCGGGTTACCCCAGCATTTT

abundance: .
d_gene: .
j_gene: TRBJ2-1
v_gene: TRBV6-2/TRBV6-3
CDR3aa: CASSPRGAGTTLSSYNEQFF
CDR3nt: TGTGCCAGCAGCCCCCGTGGTGCGGGCACCACGTTAAGCTCCTACAATGAGCAGTTCTTC

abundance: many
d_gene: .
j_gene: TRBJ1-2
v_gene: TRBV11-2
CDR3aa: CASSRIGQGNYGYTF
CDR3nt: TGTGCCAGCAGCCGTATAGGGCAGGGAAACTATGGCTACACCTTC

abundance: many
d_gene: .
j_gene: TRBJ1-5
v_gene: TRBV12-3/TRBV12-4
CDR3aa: CASSDRDPNQPQHF
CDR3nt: TGTGCCAGCAGTGACCGGGACCCTAATCAGCCCCAGCATTTT

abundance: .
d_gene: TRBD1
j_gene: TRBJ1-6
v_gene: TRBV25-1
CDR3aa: CASKQGVENSPLHF
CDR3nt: TGTGCCAGCAAACAGGGGGTGGAAAATTCACCCCTCCACTTT

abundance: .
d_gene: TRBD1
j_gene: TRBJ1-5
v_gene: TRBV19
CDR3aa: CASSPQGARSNQPQHF
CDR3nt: TGTGCCAGTAGTCCGCAGGGGGCGAGGAGCAATCAGCCCCAGCATTTT